This record covers a single T cell receptor (beta chain). Participants reported their clinical history, and cohort assignment relied on those reports. These data originate in a study of blood T cell repertoires in COVID-19. Germline trimming cut 5 bases from V and 1 base from J; bases unmatched to any gene: 5. The CDR3 length is 15 residues. Looked up from germline, CDR1 is SGHTA and CDR2 is FQGTGA. Profiling relied on immunoSEQ multiplex PCR, and the TCRdb table lists in-frame clones only, not all of them. The sample holds 180,000 or so clones, less than 85% seen once. The receptor's source is a woman aged 45-59 years who had recovered from COVID-19. This chain uses TRBV7-3 with TRBJ2-3, with 8 positions matching TRBD1. Material: PBMCs or T cells enriched from blood (not recorded which). The CDR3 region has the DNA TGTGCCAGCAGCACGACAGGGGCCGGCACAGATACGCAGTATTTT. This encodes CASSTTGAGTDTQYF.